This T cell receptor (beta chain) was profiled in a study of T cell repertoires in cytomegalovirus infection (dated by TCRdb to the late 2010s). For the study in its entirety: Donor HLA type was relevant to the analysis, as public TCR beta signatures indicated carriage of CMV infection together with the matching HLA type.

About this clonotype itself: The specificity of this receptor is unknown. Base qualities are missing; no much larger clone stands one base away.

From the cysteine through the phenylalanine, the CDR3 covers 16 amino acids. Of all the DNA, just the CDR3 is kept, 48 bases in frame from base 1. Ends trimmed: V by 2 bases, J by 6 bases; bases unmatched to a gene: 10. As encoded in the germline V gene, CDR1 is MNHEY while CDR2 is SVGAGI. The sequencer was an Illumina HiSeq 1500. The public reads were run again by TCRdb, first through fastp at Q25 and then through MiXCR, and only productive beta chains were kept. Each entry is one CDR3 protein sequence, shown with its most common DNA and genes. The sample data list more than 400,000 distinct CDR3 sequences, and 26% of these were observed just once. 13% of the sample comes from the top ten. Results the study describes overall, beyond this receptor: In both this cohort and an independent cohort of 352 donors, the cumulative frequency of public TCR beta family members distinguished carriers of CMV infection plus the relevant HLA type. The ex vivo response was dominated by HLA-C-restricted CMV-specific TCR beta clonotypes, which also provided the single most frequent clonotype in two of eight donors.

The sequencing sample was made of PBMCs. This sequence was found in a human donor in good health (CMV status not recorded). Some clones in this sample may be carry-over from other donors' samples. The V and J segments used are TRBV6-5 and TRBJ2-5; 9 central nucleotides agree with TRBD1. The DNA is TGTGCCAGCAGTTACCCCGATCGGACAGGGGTTCAGACCCAGTACTTC. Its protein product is CASSYPDRTGVQTQYF.